This entry lists 20 T cell receptor beta chains sequenced from one sample in a study of blood T cells in healthy people across ages. The second PCR ran about 6 to 12 cycles with a sample-barcoded 5' primer and J-beta primers. TCRdb passed the 5' RACE reads through MiXCR, listing each CDR3 protein once. The profile shows around 700,000 distinct CDR3 sequences, 20% to 25% of them singletons. These data also featured in a second study, about T cells of mothers and their children.

Sequencing input: blood. These receptors were obtained from a boy younger than 18 in good health.

This clonotype was counted a few times. J is TRBJ2-5 and V is TRBV3-1; TRBD1 agrees at 8 bases. The CDR3 consists of 15 residues. CDR1 is LGHDT and CDR2 is YNNKEL in the germline V gene (reference sequence). The V and J ends lost 0 bases and 7 bases, in that order; junction bases with no gene match: 7. CDR3 amino acids: CASSQDPGGAGTQYF. In DNA, the CDR3 is TGTGCCAGCAGCCAAGACCCAGGGGGCGCGGGGACCCAGTACTTC.

This rearrangement joins TRBV11-2 to TRBJ2-1; TRBD2 aligns across 11 bases. CDR3 length: 14 amino acids. V lost 1 base and J lost 12; bases outside the gene matches: 5. Per the germline V gene, CDR1 is SGHAT and CDR2 is FQNNGV. CDR3: CASSLVASGRLQFF. In DNA form, the CDR3 reads TGTGCCAGCAGCTTAGTGGCTAGCGGGAGGTTGCAGTTCTTC.

This clonotype was seen only a few times. The CDR3 DNA reads as TGTGCCAGCTCCGATAGGTGGGCAGAGTCCTACGAGCAGTACTTC. As protein: CASSDRWAESYEQYF. This chain links TRBV12-3 or TRBV12-4 with TRBJ2-7; no clear D. The V gene lost 8 bases and the J gene lost 1 base, with 18 bases spanning the gap. The CDR3 is 15 residues long.

About this clonotype: Germline and junction disagree at one end, which may indicate a read error. CDR3: CASTLLPRGERQETQYF. The CDR3 DNA is TGTGCCAGCACCTTATTGCCCCGGGGAGAACGTCAAGAGACCCAGTACTTC. This chain links TRBV7-9 with TRBJ2-5, with D tentatively TRBD2 (5 bases). Germline lookup yields CDR1 SEHNR and CDR2 FQNEAQ (reference sequence). CDR3 length equals 17 residues.

This clonotype was observed a few times. The chain links TRBV10-2 to TRBJ2-1; tentatively, D is TRBD2 (6 bases). Deletions cut 8 bases from V and 5 bases from J, with 16 bases between. Germline loops: CDR1 WSHSY, CDR2 SAAADI. This CDR3 has 14 amino acids. CDR3 DNA sequence: TGCGCCAGCGGTCTAACGGGAGTGGACAATGAGCAGTTCTTC. Amino acids: CASGLTGVDNEQFF.

The V gene is TRBV7-2, the J gene TRBJ2-7; a possible D gene is TRBD2 (5 bases). CDR3 length: 11 amino acids. V lost 4 bases and J 6 bases, leaving 7 bases between the germline ends. Germline V gene data show CDR1 as SGHTA and CDR2 as FQGNSA. The CDR3 sequence is CASSYLAEQYF. The CDR3, as DNA: TGTGCCAGCAGCTATCTAGCCGAGCAGTACTTC.

This clonotype was picked up a small number of times. V and J are TRBV4-3 and TRBJ2-5, with D possibly being TRBD1 (6 bases). The ends were cut back, 1 base at V and 4 bases at J, with 13 bases in the middle. The germline V gene has CDR1 LGHNA and CDR2 YSLEER. CDR3 size: 15 residues. Here the CDR3 reads CASSQGTAYLETQYF. DNA of the CDR3: TGCGCCAGCAGCCAAGGGACAGCTTACCTAGAGACCCAGTACTTC.

In this sample, this clonotype turned up a few times. The rearrangement joins TRBV7-9 to TRBJ2-4, with a possible D match to TRBD1 (6 bases). Germline values: CDR1 SEHNR, CDR2 FQNEAQ (reference sequence). CDR3 length: 15 residues. Trimming cost V 3 bases and J 4 bases, with 13 bases left between them. The CDR3 region is CASSLSSRGKNIQYF. The CDR3 DNA follows: TGTGCCAGCAGCTTGTCGTCCAGGGGAAAAAACATTCAGTACTTC.

V usage is TRBV27 and J usage is TRBJ2-4, with unresolved D. Germline V gene sequence: CDR1 MNHEY, CDR2 SMNVEV (reference sequence). Trimming left V 6 bases short and J 2 bases short, with 8 bases between. The CDR3 has 13 residues. The CDR3 DNA is TGTGCCAGCAGGGGGTTGACCAAAAACATTCAGTACTTC. It specifies CASRGLTKNIQYF.

The CDR3 coding sequence is TGTGCCAGCAGTTTCCCCACCCGGACAGAGTGGGGGAGGGATACGCAGTATTTT. Its translation is CASSFPTRTEWGRDTQYF. The V and J genes are TRBV28 and TRBJ2-3; TRBD1 or TRBD2 may be the D gene (6 bases each). Germline V gene data show CDR1 as MDHEN and CDR2 as SYDVKM. The CDR3 runs 18 residues. Deletions cut 3 bases from V and 6 bases from J, with 25 bases between.

This clonotype has a handful of counts. The V call is TRBV5-1, the J call TRBJ1-1, with D possibly matching TRBD1 (5 bases). Germline V lookup: CDR1 SGHRS, CDR2 YFSETQ. The CDR3 has 16 residues. Trimming took off 4 bases at V and 3 bases at J, with 19 bases between the two ends. The CDR3 nucleotides read TGCGCCAGCAGCGAAAGGGACGGCACGGGACACACTGAAGCTTTCTTT. Its protein product is CASSERDGTGHTEAFF.

This sequence joins TRBV27 and TRBJ1-4, with TRBD1 matching 11 bases. This CDR3 is 15 amino acids long. Trimming removed 2 bases from V and 7 bases from J; junction bases left unmatched: 3. The germline V gene encodes CDR1 MNHEY and CDR2 SMNVEV (reference sequence). CDR3: CASSLTGTGGEKLFF. The CDR3 DNA reads as TGTGCCAGCAGTTTAACCGGGACAGGGGGTGAAAAACTGTTTTTT.

The chain links TRBV12-3 or TRBV12-4 to TRBJ2-3; TRBD1 agrees at 9 bases. The V and J ends lost 5 bases and 4 bases, in that order; junction bases with no gene match: 4. The CDR3 has 14 amino acids. The CDR3 DNA sequence: TGTGCCAGCAGTGTGGGACAGGGATCAGATACGCAGTATTTT. Translated, it gives CASSVGQGSDTQYF.

This rearrangement joins TRBV10-3 to TRBJ2-7, with 11 positions matching TRBD2. CDR1 and CDR2 (germline): ENHRY, SYGVKD. Unmatched junction bases numbered 7, after V lost 3 bases and J lost 3 bases. CDR3 size: 16 residues. The CDR3 here is CAISDKLAGAFYEQYF. The CDR3 nucleotides read TGTGCCATCAGTGATAAACTAGCGGGGGCCTTCTACGAGCAGTACTTC.

V gene TRBV20-1 combines with J gene TRBJ2-1, with 8 bases aligning to TRBD2. The J segment lost 4 bases and the V segment lost 5 bases, leaving 10 bases of the junction unmatched. The CDR3 runs to 15 residues. Germline CDR1 is DFQATT and CDR2 is SNEGSKA (reference sequence). CDR3: CSAGIGTRPYNEQFF. The CDR3 DNA sequence: TGCAGTGCTGGAATAGGGACTAGACCTTACAATGAGCAGTTCTTC.

Ten or more counts support this clonotype. The chain uses TRBV7-9 and TRBJ2-1, with a weak D call TRBD2 (6 bases). The CDR3 consists of 15 residues. Germline V gene data show CDR1 as SEHNR and CDR2 as FQNEAQ (reference sequence). The V and J ends lost 5 bases and 7 bases respectively, with 18 bases between them. CDR3 nucleotides: TGTGCCAGCAGCCGGGAGACGGGAGCTTGGAATGAGCAGTTCTTC. Translation gives CASSRETGAWNEQFF.

The V call is TRBV15, the J call TRBJ2-1, with 10 bases identical to TRBD2. Trimming took 5 bases from V and 1 from J; bases not matched to a gene: 8. Looked up from germline, CDR1 is LNHNV and CDR2 is YYDKDF (reference sequence). The CDR3 is made up of 17 amino acids. CDR3 sequence: CATSPRASGSSYNEQFF. The CDR3 coding sequence is TGTGCCACCAGCCCTAGGGCTAGCGGGAGTTCCTACAATGAGCAGTTCTTC. Full variable domain (missing parts from reference TRBV15 and TRBJ2-1): DAMVIQNPRYQVTQFGKPVTLSCSQTLNHNVMYWYQQKSSQAPKLLFHYYDKDFNNEADTPDNFQSRRPNTSFCFLDIRSPGLGDTAMYLCATSPRASGSSYNEQFFGPGTRLTVL.

The chain has TRBV10-3 and TRBJ2-5, with 7 bases aligning to TRBD2. The DNA end favors TRBJ2-1, so the J call may be wrong. Looked up from germline, CDR1 is ENHRY and CDR2 is SYGVKD. This CDR3 contains 13 residues. The CDR3 reads CASGRASPGEQFF. DNA for the CDR3: TGTGCCAGTGGGAGGGCCTCCCCGGGTGAGCAGTTCTTC.

The chain has TRBV3-1 and TRBJ1-5; D perhaps matches TRBD1 (6 bases). The germline V gene has CDR1 LGHDT and CDR2 YNNKEL (reference sequence). This CDR3 has 15 amino acids. V was trimmed by 4 bases and J by 2 bases, leaving 12 bases between them. CDR3 in amino acids: CASSPARTGNQPQHF. CDR3 DNA: TGTGCCAGCAGCCCCGCAAGGACAGGCAATCAGCCCCAGCATTTT.

The chain links TRBV9 to TRBJ2-3, with 9 bases that match TRBD2. Germline CDR1 reads SGDLS; CDR2 reads YYNGEE. J was trimmed by 2 bases and V by 6 bases; bases with no gene match: 7. The CDR3 extends over 15 amino acids. The CDR3 protein is CASIPSGEVTDTQYF. The CDR3 bases are TGTGCCAGCATCCCTAGCGGGGAAGTCACAGATACGCAGTATTTT.